Listed here are 15 T cell receptor beta chains from one sample, sequenced in a study of blood T cell repertoires in COVID-19. The table came from immunoSEQ multiplex PCR; TCRdb's copy has only in-frame clones and leaves some out. The table shows 200,000 to 250,000 clones, with 70% to 90% occurring only once. The material sequenced was PBMCs or T cells enriched from blood (not recorded which). All receptors derive from a woman between 45 and 65 years old with acute COVID-19.

This chain uses TRBV5-6 with TRBJ2-5, with 10 bases lining up with TRBD1. The CDR3 length is 16 residues. Germline lookup yields CDR1 SGHDT and CDR2 YYEEEE. V trimming: 1 base; J trimming: 1 base; junction bases outside the gene matches: 4. CDR3 sequence reads: CASSLFGTGVQETQYF. The CDR3 region has the DNA TGTGCCAGCAGCTTGTTTGGGACAGGGGTCCAAGAGACCCAGTACTTC.

This chain links TRBV18 with TRBJ1-4, with D perhaps matching TRBD1 (6 bases). CDR1 KGHSH and CDR2 LQKENI come from the germline V gene. Trimming removed 5 bases at V and 5 bases at J, with 15 bases between. This CDR3 contains 15 residues. The CDR3 sequence is CASSWARTENEKLFF. CDR3 DNA: TGTGCCAGCTCATGGGCCCGGACAGAGAATGAAAAACTGTTTTTT.

This rearrangement joins TRBV5-4 to TRBJ2-3, with a tentative D call TRBD2 (5 bases). The CDR3 runs 15 residues. Germline V gene sequence: CDR1 SGHNT, CDR2 YYREEE (reference sequence). V lost 0 bases, J lost 6 bases, and 14 bases lay in between. Here the CDR3 DNA reads TGTGCCAGCAGCTTGGCCGGGCTAGCCACGGATACGCAGTATTTT. As protein: CASSLAGLATDTQYF. The variable domain in full, completed from reference TRBV5-4 and TRBJ2-3, reads ETGVTQSPTHLIKTRGQQVTLRCSSQSGHNTVSWYQQALGQGPQFIFQYYREEENGRGNFPPRFSGLQFPNYSSELNVNALELDDSALYLCASSLAGLATDTQYFGPGTRLTVL.

V is TRBV11-2 and J is TRBJ2-3, with a weak D call TRBD2 (6 bases). This CDR3 comprises 16 residues. V lost 1 base to trimming and J lost 4 bases, with 15 bases between them. CDR1 is SGHAT, CDR2 FQNNGV, per germline. CDR3 nucleotide sequence: TGTGCCAGCAGCTTAGGGAACGGGAGAGAGGCAGATACGCAGTATTTT. It is translated as CASSLGNGREADTQYF.

The chain uses TRBV7-2 and TRBJ1-1; D gene ambiguous. V lost 5 bases to trimming and J lost 0 bases, with 10 bases between them. The CDR3 is 14 residues long. Germline CDR1 is SGHTA and CDR2 is FQGNSA. CDR3 region: CASSPGYMNTEAFF. The DNA for the CDR3 is TGTGCCAGCAGCCCGGGGTACATGAACACTGAAGCTTTCTTT.

A few counts support this clone. The chain uses TRBV28 and TRBJ1-5; D uncertain. Germline CDR1 reads MDHEN; CDR2 reads SYDVKM. Between the trimmed V and J ends, which lost 0 bases and 6 bases, there was a span of 3 bases. The CDR3 length is 12 residues. The CDR3 DNA reads TGTGCCAGCAGTTTATGGGCTCAGCCCCAGCATTTT. Residues: CASSLWAQPQHF.

J is TRBJ1-1 and V is TRBV11-2, with a possible D match to TRBD1 (6 bases). V lost 2 bases to trimming and J lost 5 bases, with 15 bases between them. Germline V lookup: CDR1 SGHAT, CDR2 FQNNGV. This CDR3 has 15 residues. The CDR3 DNA follows: TGTGCCAGCAGCTTAAGGACAGCCGGAAGGACTGAAGCTTTCTTT. Translated: CASSLRTAGRTEAFF.

V is TRBV29-1 and J is TRBJ1-1; D might be TRBD1 (6 bases). Germline V gene data show CDR1 as SQVTM and CDR2 as ANQGSEA. Trimming took off 3 bases at V and 3 bases at J, with 20 bases between the two ends. CDR3 length: 16 amino acids. The CDR3 coding sequence is TGCAGCGTTGACTTGACAGGCGACCAAAGGGACACTGAAGCTTTCTTT. Amino acids: CSVDLTGDQRDTEAFF. The variable domain in full, completed from reference TRBV29-1 and TRBJ1-1, reads SAVISQKPSRDICQRGTSLTIQCQVDSQVTMMFWYRQQPGQSLTLIATANQGSEATYESGFVIDKFPISRPNLTFSTLTVSNMSPEDSSIYLCSVDLTGDQRDTEAFFGQGTRLTVV.

V usage is TRBV5-1 and J usage is TRBJ2-5, with 7 bases aligning to TRBD2. V shed 3 bases and J 4 bases; nucleotides not matched to a gene: 9. The CDR3 runs to 15 residues. The germline V gene encodes CDR1 SGHRS and CDR2 YFSETQ. The CDR3 is CASSSRAGDGETQYF. CDR3 sequence (DNA): TGCGCCAGCAGCTCGCGGGCGGGAGATGGAGAGACCCAGTACTTC.

This chain joins TRBV5-4 and TRBJ1-2; D gene ambiguous. This CDR3 is 13 amino acids long. The V end lost 2 bases, the J end lost 4 bases, and 9 bases lay between the germline ends. Germline loops: CDR1 SGHNT, CDR2 YYREEE (reference sequence). Written as DNA, the CDR3 is TGTGCCAGCAGCTTCCGGGGAGGCTATGGCTACACCTTC. It codes for CASSFRGGYGYTF.

The CDR3 DNA sequence: TGTGCCAGCAGTTTACCAGACAGAAGCTATGGCTACACCTTC. Protein sequence: CASSLPDRSYGYTF. The chain carries TRBV28 and TRBJ1-2; TRBD1 might be the D (5 bases). Trimming stripped 2 bases from V and 4 bases from J, with 11 bases between. The CDR3 runs to 14 residues. In germline, CDR1 is MDHEN, CDR2 SYDVKM.

This clone was detected a few times. The chain carries TRBV28 and TRBJ1-4; D is uncertain. V was pared by 3 bases and J by 8 bases, with 31 bases between. Germline V gene data show CDR1 as MDHEN and CDR2 as SYDVKM. The CDR3 consists of 20 residues. The CDR3 sequence is CASSFSGLRRQYRIGEKLFF. DNA of the CDR3: TGTGCCAGCAGTTTCTCTGGACTACGGAGGCAGTATCGTATAGGAGAAAAACTGTTTTTT.

The genes are TRBV6-4 and TRBJ1-1, with TRBD1 as a possible D gene (5 bases). This CDR3 region has 15 residues. V was cut by 4 bases and J by 6 bases, with 18 bases left in between. Germline CDR1 is MRHNA and CDR2 is SNTAGT. Here the CDR3 DNA reads TGTGCCAGCAGTGCCTCCCCCGGACATTCTGCTGAAGCTTTCTTT. Translation: CASSASPGHSAEAFF.

The CDR3 DNA is TGCGCCAGCAGCCCCAACATAAGGGGGCGTAACACCGGGGAGCTGTTTTTT. It specifies CASSPNIRGRNTGELFF. This rearrangement joins TRBV5-1 to TRBJ2-2; 7 nucleotides match TRBD1. Germline V gene lookup returns CDR1 SGHRS and CDR2 YFSETQ. The CDR3 has 17 amino acids. The trim removed 4 bases at V and 2 bases at J, leaving 11 bases unmatched.

The rearrangement links TRBV28 to TRBJ1-3; no definite D call. This CDR3 is 16 amino acids long. CDR1 and CDR2 from the germline V gene are MDHEN and SYDVKM. Trimming removed 9 bases from V and 4 bases from J, with 22 bases in between. The DNA for the CDR3 is TGTGCCAGTGTAAAACCCGCAGGCCAGCGGGGAAACACCATATATTTT. It codes for CASVKPAGQRGNTIYF.